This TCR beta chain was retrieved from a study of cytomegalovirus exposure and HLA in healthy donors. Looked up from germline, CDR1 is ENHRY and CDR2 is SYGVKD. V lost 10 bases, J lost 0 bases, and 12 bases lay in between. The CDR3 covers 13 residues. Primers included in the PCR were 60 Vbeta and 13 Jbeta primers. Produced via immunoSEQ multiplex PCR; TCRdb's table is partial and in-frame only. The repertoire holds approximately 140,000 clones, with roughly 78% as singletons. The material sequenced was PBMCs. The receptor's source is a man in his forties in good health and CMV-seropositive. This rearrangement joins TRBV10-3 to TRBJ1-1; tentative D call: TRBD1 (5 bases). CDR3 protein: CATVDRMNTEAFF. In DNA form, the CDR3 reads TGTGCCACTGTAGACAGAATGAACACTGAAGCTTTCTTT.